These T cell receptor beta chains were read from a single sample in a study of T cells in Graves' hyperthyroidism and ophthalmopathy. From the multiplex PCR reads, TCRdb called clonotypes with MiXCR, one entry per CDR3 protein. The sample yields roughly 640,000 distinct CDR3 sequences, approximately 16% seen once. What was sequenced was blood. The receptors shown here come from a woman aged 40 to 50 with Graves' ophthalmopathy. The CDR3 runs from the conserved cysteine through the conserved F or W. The D gene is left open where the match is weak. Clone size, where shown, is once, few, many, or a class for clones that have expanded.

v_gene	j_gene	abundance	d_gene	CDR3aa	CDR3nt
TRBV6-1	TRBJ2-1	-	TRBD2	CASSGSGTSGYNEQFF	TGTGCCAGCAGTGGCTCCGGGACTAGCGGCTACAATGAGCAGTTCTTC
TRBV3-1	TRBJ1-1	many	TRBD1	CASSQPRIQGMNTEAFF	TGTGCCAGCAGCCAACCACGTATACAGGGGATGAACACTGAAGCTTTCTTT
TRBV2	TRBJ2-1	many	TRBD1	CASRPGQGASEQFF	TGTGCCAGCAGACCGGGACAGGGTGCGTCTGAGCAGTTCTTC
TRBV7-9	TRBJ1-6	few	TRBD1	CASSQDRLYSPLHF	TGTGCCAGCAGCCAGGACAGGCTATACTCACCCCTCCACTTT
TRBV7-9	TRBJ2-6	-	TRBD2	CASSRQAGGPGGANVLTF	TGTGCCAGCAGCCGCCAAGCGGGAGGGCCGGGAGGGGCCAACGTCCTGACTTTC
TRBV2	TRBJ1-4	many	TRBD1	CASAGQGYEKLFF	TGTGCCAGCGCGGGACAGGGGTATGAAAAACTGTTTTTT
TRBV28	TRBJ1-4	many	-	CASRAGWNEKLFF	TGTGCCAGCCGGGCAGGGTGGAATGAAAAACTGTTTTTT
TRBV4-2	TRBJ1-1	-	-	CASSQDGITEAFF	TGTGCCAGCAGCCAAGACGGGATAACTGAAGCTTTCTTT
TRBV20-1	TRBJ1-1	many	TRBD1	CSANPGQGALTEAFF	TGCAGTGCAAACCCGGGACAGGGGGCGTTGACTGAAGCTTTCTTT
TRBV7-8	TRBJ1-5	few	TRBD1	CASSRDRVLVQPQHF	TGTGCCAGCAGCCGTGACAGGGTGTTGGTTCAGCCCCAGCATTTT
TRBV19	TRBJ1-5	-	-	CASSITGYYQPQHF	TGTGCCAGTAGTATTACGGGATACTATCAGCCCCAGCATTTT
TRBV20-1	TRBJ2-7	-	TRBD2	CSAYGTSGGYEQYF	TGCAGTGCTTATGGGACTAGCGGGGGCTACGAGCAGTACTTC
TRBV27	TRBJ2-1	many	TRBD2	CASAPRFSGRLSYNEQFF	TGTGCCAGCGCTCCCCGGTTTAGCGGGCGACTCTCCTACAATGAGCAGTTCTTC
TRBV2	TRBJ1-6	few	-	CASRDGPSSPLHF	TGTGCCAGCAGGGATGGACCGTCATCACCCCTCCACTTT
TRBV18	TRBJ2-1	-	TRBD2	CASSPQGREVNEQFF	TGTGCCAGCTCACCGCAGGGGCGGGAGGTCAATGAGCAGTTCTTC
TRBV12-3/TRBV12-4	TRBJ2-1	-	TRBD1	CASSQPTGVNNEQFF	TGTGCCAGCAGCCAGCCGACAGGGGTCAACAATGAGCAGTTCTTC
TRBV7-9	TRBJ1-2	-	-	CASGYLNYGYTF	TGTGCCAGCGGCTACCTAAACTATGGCTACACCTTC